Following are 20 T cell receptor beta chains from one sample sequenced in a study of PD-1 blockade in classical Hodgkin lymphoma. The time point here: cycle 4 day 1 (C4D1), after less than 7 weeks of nivolumab. Every patient had relapsed following autologous stem cell transplantation, and cohorts differed in brentuximab vedotin exposure. From thawed PBMCs, CD8+ T cells were isolated by magnetic negative selection. Clones were read by immunoSEQ multiplex PCR, and TCRdb kept only the in-frame ones, dropping some. Of approximately 4,000 clones in the sample, approximately 65% were seen once. The sequences come from CD8+ T cells from blood, collected before the fourth cycle of nivolumab. Source of these receptors: a human donor with classical Hodgkin lymphoma.

In its sample, this clone was seen a few times. The gene calls are TRBV4-3 and TRBJ2-7; 7 bases agree with TRBD2. V was clipped by 0 bases and J by 6 bases; unmatched bases: 5. The CDR3 sequence is 14 residues long. Germline CDR1 is LGHNA and CDR2 is YSLEER. The CDR3: CASSQDRGGTEQYF. The CDR3 region has the DNA TGCGCCAGCAGCCAAGATCGGGGAGGGACCGAGCAGTACTTC.

The chain combines TRBV27 with TRBJ1-4; D is undetermined. The V gene's germline CDR1 is MNHEY and CDR2 SMNVEV (reference sequence). Trimming left V 1 base short and J 3 bases short, with 6 bases between. The CDR3 is 14 amino acids. This CDR3 reads CASSLLGSNEKLFF. DNA of the CDR3: TGTGCCAGCAGTTTATTAGGTTCTAATGAAAAACTGTTTTTT. The complete variable domain, with remaining parts taken from reference TRBV27 and TRBJ1-4, reads EAQVTQNPRYLITVTGKKLTVTCSQNMNHEYMSWYRQDPGLGLRQIYYSMNVEVTDKGDVPEGYKVSRKEKRNFPLILESPSPNQTSLYFCASSLLGSNEKLFFGSGTQLSVL.

This clone came up a few times. The V call is TRBV6-5, the J call TRBJ1-1; the match to TRBD1 covers 7 bases. The CDR3 spans 15 residues. Germline values: CDR1 MNHEY, CDR2 SVGAGI. V was clipped by 7 bases and J by 1 base; unmatched bases: 9. The CDR3 DNA follows: TGTGCCAGCACCGCAGGGGGTCCGGGGAACACTGAAGCTTTCTTT. This codes for CASTAGGPGNTEAFF.

This chain uses TRBV29-1 with TRBJ2-5, with 12 bases fitting TRBD2. The ends lost 2 bases at V and 4 bases at J; junction bases unmatched: 14. The CDR3 has 18 residues. Germline CDR1 and CDR2: SQVTM and ANQGSEA. CDR3 in DNA: TGCAGCGTTGAATATTGGACTAGCGGGGTAGGACTGGTAGAGACCCAGTACTTC. Encoded protein: CSVEYWTSGVGLVETQYF.

The chain is built from TRBV28 and TRBJ1-1; possibly TRBD1 for D (5 bases). The V gene's germline CDR1 is MDHEN and CDR2 SYDVKM. V lost 2 bases and J lost 4, with 11 bases in between. The CDR3 runs to 14 residues. DNA for the CDR3: TGTGCCAGCAGTTTAGGGGGGTACCTCACTGAAGCTTTCTTT. It yields the protein CASSLGGYLTEAFF.

The CDR3 spells CASSQRDSGSGNTIYF. The CDR3 nucleotides read TGCGCCAGCAGCCAACGGGACAGTGGCTCTGGAAACACCATATATTTT. The chain carries TRBV4-1 and TRBJ1-3; TRBD1 agrees at 7 bases. Germline values: CDR1 MGHRA, CDR2 YSYEKL. This CDR3 region has 16 residues. The trim removed 2 bases at V and 0 bases at J, leaving 4 bases unmatched.

The rearrangement joins TRBV4-3 to TRBJ2-1; 7 nucleotides align to TRBD2. Germline CDR1 reads LGHNA; CDR2 reads YSLEER. The CDR3 is made up of 18 amino acids. V trimming: 0 bases; J trimming: 1 base; junction bases outside the gene matches: 9. The CDR3 reads CASSQDGRSGASYNEQFF. CDR3 sequence (DNA): TGCGCCAGCAGCCAAGATGGCCGAAGCGGGGCTTCCTACAATGAGCAGTTCTTC.

This sequence joins TRBV7-9 and TRBJ2-7; no clear D gene. The CDR3 spans 14 residues. Germline CDR1 reads SEHNR; CDR2 reads FQNEAQ (reference sequence). Trimming removed 1 base at V and 6 bases at J, with 13 bases between. Here the CDR3 reads CASSLDGAFGEQYF. CDR3 DNA sequence: TGTGCCAGCAGCTTAGACGGTGCCTTCGGCGAGCAGTACTTC.

This clone has only a few counts. The chain carries TRBV7-9 and TRBJ1-3, with a possible D match to TRBD1 (5 bases). CDR1 and CDR2 from the germline V gene are SEHNR and FQNEAQ (reference sequence). With 2 bases removed from V and 2 bases from J, the gap between germline ends came to 7 bases. CDR3 length equals 14 residues. The CDR3 sequence is CASSLIGAGNTIYF. CDR3 bases: TGTGCCAGCAGCTTAATAGGGGCTGGAAACACCATATATTTT. Complete variable domain (other parts from reference TRBV7-9 and TRBJ1-3): DTGVSQNPRHKITKRGQNVTFRCDPISEHNRLYWYRQTLGQGPEFLTYFQNEAQLEKSRLLSDRFSAERPKGSFSTLEIQRTEQGDSAMYLCASSLIGAGNTIYFGEGSWLTVV.

J is TRBJ2-7 and V is TRBV4-2; D is undetermined. Germline-derived CDR1 and CDR2 are LGHNA and YNFKEQ. The ends were cut back, 0 bases at V and 2 bases at J, with 11 bases in the middle. This CDR3 has 15 residues. CDR3 sequence (DNA): TGTGCCAGCAGCCAAGATATAGGAGAACCCTACGAGCAGTACTTC. This sequence encodes CASSQDIGEPYEQYF.

The chain has TRBV15 and TRBJ2-2; D is unresolved. The CDR3 is 17 residues long. Germline V gene lookup returns CDR1 LNHNV and CDR2 YYDKDF (reference sequence). The V end lost 5 bases, the J end lost 5 bases, and 21 bases lay between the germline ends. CDR3 bases: TGTGCCACCAGCCCCCAACTCCGTCGGTTGGGGACCGGGGAGCTGTTTTTT. Translation gives CATSPQLRRLGTGELFF.

As concerns this clone: The junction departs from the called germline gene at one end, perhaps through a read error. The chain has TRBV7-7 and TRBJ2-4; 10 bases map to TRBD1. The CDR3 runs 13 residues. Germline lookup yields CDR1 SSHAT and CDR2 FNYEAQ (reference sequence). CDR3 sequence: CASSQGQGDIQYF. CDR3 nucleotide sequence: TGTGCTAGCAGCCAAGGACAGGGGGACATTCAGTACTTC.

The CDR3 loop reads CSVDLGDDEQYF. The DNA for the CDR3 is TGCAGCGTTGATCTCGGTGACGACGAGCAGTACTTC. The chain joins TRBV29-1 to TRBJ2-7; D gene ambiguous. Looked up from germline, CDR1 is SQVTM and CDR2 is ANQGSEA. CDR3 length equals 12 residues. Trimming left V 3 bases short and J 5 bases short, with 11 bases between.

In this sample, this clone turned up a few times. The chain has TRBV13 and TRBJ2-7; D unclear. Germline CDR1 and CDR2: PRHDT and FYEKMQ (reference sequence). Trimming shortened V by 5 bases and J by 2 bases, and 4 bases separated the two germline ends. CDR3 length equals 11 residues. CDR3 coding DNA: TGTGCCAGCAGCCCTGCCTACGAGCAGTACTTC. Translating gives CASSPAYEQYF.

This clone was picked up a small number of times. This chain uses TRBV9 with TRBJ1-2; D is ambiguous. CDR1 is SGDLS and CDR2 is YYNGEE in the germline V gene. CDR3 length equals 16 residues. V lost 4 bases and J 4 bases, leaving 20 bases between the germline ends. DNA for the CDR3: TGTGCCAGCAGCCCGAGAGCGGTAGGGTCTAGCTATGGCTACACCTTC. Its protein is CASSPRAVGSSYGYTF. The full variable domain, with the rest looked up from reference TRBV9 and TRBJ1-2, is DSGVTQTPKHLITATGQRVTLRCSPRSGDLSVYWYQQSLDQGLQFLIQYYNGEERAKGNILERFSAQQFPDLHSELNLSSLELGDSALYFCASSPRAVGSSYGYTFGSGTRLTVV.

The V gene is TRBV6-4, the J gene TRBJ1-2; 10 bases fit TRBD1. V gave up 1 base and J gave up 8 bases; unmatched junction bases: 4. The CDR3 length is 14 residues. CDR1 is MRHNA and CDR2 is SNTAGT in the germline V gene. CDR3 protein: CASSDWDRGGGYTF. In DNA form, the CDR3 reads TGTGCCAGCAGTGACTGGGACAGGGGAGGCGGCTACACCTTC.

This rearrangement joins TRBV7-9 to TRBJ2-7, with 7 bases lining up with TRBD1. Germline-derived CDR1 and CDR2 are SEHNR and FQNEAQ (reference sequence). This CDR3 has 18 residues. The V gene end was trimmed by 5 bases and the J gene end by 2 bases; junction bases not matched to a gene: 18. This CDR3 reads CASSGEGAPVGQAYEQYF. The DNA of the CDR3 is TGTGCCAGCAGCGGAGAGGGGGCTCCCGTAGGACAGGCCTACGAGCAGTACTTC.

V usage is TRBV23-1 and J usage is TRBJ1-5, with D unclear. TRBV23-1 carries the ORF label, with uncertain function. The CDR3 sequence is 15 residues long. The V gene lost 0 bases and the J gene lost 11 bases, with 17 bases spanning the gap. The CDR3 loop reads CASSQSRGRQSAQHF. The DNA of the CDR3 is TGCGCCAGCAGTCAATCGAGAGGGAGGCAATCAGCCCAGCATTTT.

This rearrangement joins TRBV5-5 to TRBJ2-2; D is unclear. CDR3 length equals 15 residues. Looked up from germline, CDR1 is SGHKS and CDR2 is YYEKEE (reference sequence). Trimming cost V 1 base and J 0 bases, with 7 bases left between them. In DNA form, the CDR3 reads TGTGCCAGCAGCTTGTCTGCAGCGAACACCGGGGAGCTGTTTTTT. Translated, it gives CASSLSAANTGELFF.

The chain is built from TRBV11-2 and TRBJ2-3, with unresolved D. V was trimmed by 1 base and J by 4 bases, leaving 6 bases between them. The CDR3 is made up of 13 amino acids. Germline assignment: CDR1 SGHAT and CDR2 FQNNGV. CDR3 in amino acids: CASSLVWADTQYF. The CDR3, as DNA: TGTGCCAGCAGCTTAGTATGGGCAGATACGCAGTATTTT.